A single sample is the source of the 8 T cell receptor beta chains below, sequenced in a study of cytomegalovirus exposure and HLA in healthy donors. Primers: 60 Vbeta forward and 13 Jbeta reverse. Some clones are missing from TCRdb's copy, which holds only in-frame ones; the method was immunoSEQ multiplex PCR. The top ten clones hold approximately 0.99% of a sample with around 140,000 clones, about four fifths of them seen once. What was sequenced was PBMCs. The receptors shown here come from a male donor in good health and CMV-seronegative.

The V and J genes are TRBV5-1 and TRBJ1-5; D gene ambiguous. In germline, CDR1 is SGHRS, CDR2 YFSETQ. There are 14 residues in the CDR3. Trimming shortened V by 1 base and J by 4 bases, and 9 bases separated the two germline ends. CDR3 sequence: CASSLYSLNQPQHF. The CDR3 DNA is TGCGCCAGCAGCTTGTACAGCCTTAATCAGCCCCAGCATTTT.

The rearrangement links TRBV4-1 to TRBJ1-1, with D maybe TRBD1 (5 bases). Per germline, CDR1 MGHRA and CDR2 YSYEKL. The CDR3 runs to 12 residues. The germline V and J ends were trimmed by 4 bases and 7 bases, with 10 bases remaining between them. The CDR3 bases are TGCGCCAGCAGCCCCGGGGGGATTGAAGCTTTCTTT. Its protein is CASSPGGIEAFF.

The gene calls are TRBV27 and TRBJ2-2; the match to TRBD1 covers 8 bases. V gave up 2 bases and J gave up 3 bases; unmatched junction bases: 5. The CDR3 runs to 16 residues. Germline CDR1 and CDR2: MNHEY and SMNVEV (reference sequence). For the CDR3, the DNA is TGTGCCAGCAGTTTAGGGGGGACAGGATACACCGGGGAGCTGTTTTTT. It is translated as CASSLGGTGYTGELFF.

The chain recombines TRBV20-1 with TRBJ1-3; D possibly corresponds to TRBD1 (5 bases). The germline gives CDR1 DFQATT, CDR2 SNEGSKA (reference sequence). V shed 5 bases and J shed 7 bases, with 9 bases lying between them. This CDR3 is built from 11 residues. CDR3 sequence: CSAFGGNTIYF. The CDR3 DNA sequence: TGCAGTGCTTTCGGGGGGAACACCATATATTTT.

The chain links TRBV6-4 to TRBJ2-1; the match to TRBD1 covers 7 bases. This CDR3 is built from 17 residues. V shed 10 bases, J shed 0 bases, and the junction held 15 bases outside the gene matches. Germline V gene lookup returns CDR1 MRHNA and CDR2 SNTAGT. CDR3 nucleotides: TGTGCCACCGCACAGGGGTACGCACTGTCCTCCTACAATGAGCAGTTCTTC. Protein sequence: CATAQGYALSSYNEQFF.

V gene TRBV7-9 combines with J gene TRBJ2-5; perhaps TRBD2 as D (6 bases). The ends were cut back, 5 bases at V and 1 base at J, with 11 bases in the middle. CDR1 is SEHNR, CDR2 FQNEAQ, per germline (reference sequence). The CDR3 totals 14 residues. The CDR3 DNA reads TGTGCCAGCAGCCACCTGACTAGCCAAGAGACCCAGTACTTC. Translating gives CASSHLTSQETQYF.

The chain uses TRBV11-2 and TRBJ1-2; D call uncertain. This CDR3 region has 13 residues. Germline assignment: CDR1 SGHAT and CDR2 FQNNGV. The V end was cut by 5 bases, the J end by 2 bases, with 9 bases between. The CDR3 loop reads CASSITENYGYTF. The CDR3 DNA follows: TGTGCCAGCAGCATAACAGAAAACTATGGCTACACCTTC.

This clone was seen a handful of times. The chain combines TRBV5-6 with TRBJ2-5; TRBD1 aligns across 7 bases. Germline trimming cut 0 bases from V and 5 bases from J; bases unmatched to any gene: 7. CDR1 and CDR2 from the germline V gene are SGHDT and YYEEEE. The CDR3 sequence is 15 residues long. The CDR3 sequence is CASSLVQGNRETQYF. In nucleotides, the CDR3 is TGTGCCAGCAGCTTGGTACAGGGGAACCGGGAGACCCAGTACTTC. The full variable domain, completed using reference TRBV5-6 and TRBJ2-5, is DAGVTQSPTHLIKTRGQQVTLRCSPKSGHDTVSWYQQALGQGPQFIFQYYEEEERQRGNFPDRFSGHQFPNYSSELNVNALLLGDSALYLCASSLVQGNRETQYFGPGTRLLVL.